One and the same sample provided the 4 T cell receptor beta chains below, sequenced in a study of T cells after yellow fever vaccination. MiXCR, applied by TCRdb to the 5' RACE reads, yields one record per CDR3 protein. This table has about 500,000 distinct CDR3 sequences, about a sixth appearing once. Specimen: PBMCs, collected around 5 days after the first yellow fever vaccination. Receptor source: a man younger than 30 who received the YFV17D yellow fever vaccine.

This clonotype showed up just a few times. The chain links TRBV2 to TRBJ1-5; 7 nucleotides agree with TRBD1. This CDR3 spans 13 amino acids. The ends lost 8 bases at V and 2 bases at J; junction bases unmatched: 3. Germline loops: CDR1 SNHLY, CDR2 FYNNEI. In DNA form, the CDR3 reads TGTGCCAGCCAGGGGGAGGGCAATCAGCCCCAGCATTTT. It translates to CASQGEGNQPQHF.

This clonotype was observed a handful of times. This sequence joins TRBV7-3 and TRBJ2-1; 8 bases map to TRBD1. Per the germline V gene, CDR1 is SGHTA and CDR2 is FQGTGA. The CDR3 is 15 residues long. With 1 base clipped from V and 8 bases from J, the junction kept 7 bases outside the gene matches. CDR3 nucleotides: TGTGCCAGCAGCTTAAGTCCAGGGGGCGAGGATGAGCAGTTCTTC. Its protein is CASSLSPGGEDEQFF.

The chain recombines TRBV15 with TRBJ2-6, with unresolved D. Trimming removed 6 bases at V and 0 bases at J, with 3 bases between. The CDR3 runs to 13 residues. Germline loops: CDR1 LNHNV, CDR2 YYDKDF (reference sequence). The CDR3: CATRLSGANVLTF. As DNA, the CDR3 is TGTGCCACCAGGCTCTCTGGGGCCAACGTCCTGACTTTC.

This clonotype was seen ten or more times. The CDR3 sequence is CSARSLTEAFF. CDR3 in DNA: TGCAGTGCTAGAAGCCTCACTGAAGCTTTCTTT. The chain links TRBV20-1 to TRBJ1-1, with no clear D. The CDR3 spans 11 residues. Trimming pared 2 bases from V and 4 bases from J, leaving 5 bases between. In germline, CDR1 is DFQATT, CDR2 SNEGSKA (reference sequence).